These 30 T cell receptor beta chains came from one sample sequenced in a study of shared clonotypes between healthy human individuals. Naive CD8 cells were CD45RO-negative, positively selected for CCR7, excluding terminally differentiated effector memory CD45RA+ cells. Measured with immunoSEQ multiplex PCR; TCRdb has only the in-frame clones, and not every one. This repertoire shows about 2.1 million clones, about 93% found once; its top ten account for less than 2%. Sequencing input: naive CD8+ T cells from PBMCs. Receptors originate from a young man in good health. Some clones in this sample may be carry-over from other donors' samples.

The chain carries TRBV6-1 and TRBJ2-7, with a weak D call TRBD1 (7 bases). The V end was cut by 3 bases, the J end by 5 bases, with 14 bases between. Germline V lookup: CDR1 MNHNS, CDR2 SASEGT. The CDR3 has 14 amino acids. The CDR3 bases are TGTGCCAGCAGTGACCTCAGGGGGGATGACGAGCAGTACTTC. Translated, it gives CASSDLRGDDEQYF.

This clone has just one count. The gene calls are TRBV28 and TRBJ2-5; 13 bases fit TRBD2. The V gene's germline CDR1 is MDHEN and CDR2 SYDVKM. Losses at the gene ends were 6 bases for V and 1 base for J; bases not matched to a gene: 8. CDR3 size: 17 residues. CDR3 residues: CASSQGLAGVGQETQYF. For the CDR3, the DNA is TGTGCCAGCAGCCAAGGACTAGCGGGAGTTGGCCAAGAGACCCAGTACTTC.

This clone was seen a single time. The chain has TRBV28 and TRBJ1-2; TRBD1 matches 7 bases. J lost 2 bases, V lost 3 bases, and 6 bases had no gene match. This CDR3 has 15 amino acids. CDR1 and CDR2 (germline): MDHEN, SYDVKM. The CDR3 spells CASSFDREINYGYTF. DNA of the CDR3: TGTGCCAGCAGTTTCGACAGGGAGATCAACTATGGCTACACCTTC.

DNA of the CDR3: TGTGCCAGCAGTGAACTCATAGCGGGAGGGAATGAGCAGTTCTTC. Amino acids: CASSELIAGGNEQFF. The chain joins TRBV6-1 to TRBJ2-1, with TRBD2 matching over 11 bases. This CDR3 has 15 amino acids. Looked up from germline, CDR1 is MNHNS and CDR2 is SASEGT. V dropped 2 bases and J dropped 7; count of bases not matched to a gene: 4.

The CDR3 sequence is CSVVWTGIIPYEQYF. The DNA of the CDR3 is TGCAGCGTTGTTTGGACAGGGATAATACCCTACGAGCAGTACTTC. The V call is TRBV29-1, the J call TRBJ2-7; 8 nucleotides match TRBD1. The germline V gene encodes CDR1 SQVTM and CDR2 ANQGSEA. The CDR3 has 15 residues. J was trimmed by 2 bases and V by 4 bases; bases with no gene match: 10.

In regard to this clone: The same CDR3 is also encoded by other DNA sequences in this sample. The chain links TRBV27 to TRBJ2-1; TRBD2 matches at 12 bases. J was trimmed by 4 bases and V by 3 bases; bases with no gene match: 1. This CDR3 has 15 amino acids. Germline V gene sequence: CDR1 MNHEY, CDR2 SMNVEV (reference sequence). The CDR3 here is CASSFGLAGYNEQFF. For the CDR3, the DNA is TGTGCCAGCAGTTTCGGACTAGCGGGATACAATGAGCAGTTCTTC.

CDR3 protein: CASTSFGRVANYGYTF. The DNA of the CDR3 is TGTGCCAGCACCTCATTTGGGCGGGTTGCTAACTATGGCTACACCTTC. The chain uses TRBV27 and TRBJ1-2; D remains unclear. Trimming took 7 bases from V and 0 from J, leaving 18 bases between them. Looked up from germline, CDR1 is MNHEY and CDR2 is SMNVEV (reference sequence). The CDR3 is 16 residues long.

This clone was seen more than once but under ten times. The gene calls are TRBV6-1 and TRBJ1-1; a weak D match, TRBD1 (5 bases). V was cut by 2 bases and J by 1 base, with 8 bases left in between. Germline lookup yields CDR1 MNHNS and CDR2 SASEGT. This CDR3 has 14 residues. CDR3 in DNA: TGTGCCAGCAGTGAACAGGGTTGGAACACTGAAGCTTTCTTT. Translation gives CASSEQGWNTEAFF.

The chain has TRBV5-1 and TRBJ2-2, with a weak D call TRBD1 (6 bases). The CDR3 loop spans 16 amino acids. Germline V gene data show CDR1 as SGHRS and CDR2 as YFSETQ. V dropped 7 bases and J dropped 5 bases, with 21 bases sitting between them. In DNA, the CDR3 is TGCGCCAGCCTCGCTCACAGGGAATGGGGAACCGGGGAGCTGTTTTTT. Translation: CASLAHREWGTGELFF.

The gene calls are TRBV5-1 and TRBJ2-1, with 9 positions matching TRBD2. The CDR3 is made up of 17 amino acids. V lost 0 bases and J lost 2; bases outside the gene matches: 6. Germline CDR1 is SGHRS and CDR2 is YFSETQ. The CDR3 DNA follows: TGCGCCAGCAGCTTGGCGGCGGCGGGAGGGCCCTACAATGAGCAGTTCTTC. Its protein product is CASSLAAAGGPYNEQFF.

The rearrangement uses TRBV18 and TRBJ2-7, with a weak D call TRBD1 (6 bases). The CDR3 runs 16 residues. V lost 2 bases and J lost 1, with 15 bases in between. Germline CDR1 reads KGHSH; CDR2 reads LQKENI. The CDR3 bases are TGTGCCAGCTCACCAAGTGTCCGGGACATATCCTACGAGCAGTACTTC. It encodes CASSPSVRDISYEQYF.

The rearrangement uses TRBV27 and TRBJ1-4; D is unresolved. CDR1 and CDR2 from the germline V gene are MNHEY and SMNVEV (reference sequence). V was clipped by 6 bases and J by 8 bases, with 13 bases between them. The CDR3 loop spans 13 amino acids. CDR3: CASRPDNGEKLFF. The CDR3 DNA reads as TGTGCCAGCAGGCCCGACAACGGAGAAAAACTGTTTTTT.

The chain uses TRBV9 and TRBJ2-7; 9 bases agree with TRBD1. J gave up 6 bases and V 3 bases, and 13 bases lay outside the gene matches. This CDR3 comprises 16 residues. Germline CDR1 is SGDLS and CDR2 is YYNGEE. The chain's CDR3 is CASSDKPGQGPFEQYF. The CDR3, as DNA: TGTGCCAGCAGCGATAAACCGGGACAGGGTCCCTTCGAGCAGTACTTC.

This chain joins TRBV7-9 and TRBJ1-3; D ambiguous. This CDR3 comprises 14 residues. Germline assignment: CDR1 SEHNR and CDR2 FQNEAQ (reference sequence). V was trimmed by 2 bases and J by 3 bases, leaving 8 bases between them. The CDR3 here is CASSLSGLGNTIYF. DNA of the CDR3: TGTGCCAGCAGCTTAAGTGGGCTTGGAAACACCATATATTTT.

The chain has TRBV11-2 and TRBJ2-5, with D uncertain. Trimming pared 2 bases from V and 10 bases from J, leaving 8 bases between. Germline loops: CDR1 SGHAT, CDR2 FQNNGV. This CDR3 contains 11 residues. The CDR3 reads CASSLSQGQYF. CDR3 nucleotides: TGTGCCAGCAGCTTAAGTCAAGGCCAGTACTTC.

Turning to this clone: Additional DNA sequences in this sample encode the identical CDR3. V and J are TRBV7-2 and TRBJ2-5; perhaps TRBD2 as D (6 bases). Trimming took 5 bases from V and 5 from J, leaving 9 bases between them. Germline V CDR1 and CDR2: SGHTA, FQGNSA. The CDR3 is 12 residues long. CDR3 in amino acids: CASSPREETQYF. The CDR3 coding sequence is TGTGCCAGCAGCCCACGGGAGGAGACCCAGTACTTC.

In this sample, this clone turned up once. The chain couples TRBV7-9 to TRBJ2-5; 14 nucleotides match TRBD2. The CDR3 runs to 19 residues. The trim removed 5 bases at V and 2 bases at J, leaving 13 bases unmatched. Germline V gene lookup returns CDR1 SEHNR and CDR2 FQNEAQ (reference sequence). The CDR3 loop reads CASSARAGLAGVEQETQYF. DNA for the CDR3: TGTGCCAGCAGCGCCCGGGCGGGACTAGCGGGAGTTGAACAAGAGACCCAGTACTTC.

The chain recombines TRBV6-1 with TRBJ1-5; perhaps TRBD1 as D (5 bases). Germline V gives CDR1 MNHNS, CDR2 SASEGT. The CDR3 runs to 17 residues. V gave up 2 bases and J gave up 1 base, with 15 bases separating them. CDR3 protein: CASSENPRAGSNQPQHF. CDR3 nucleotides: TGTGCCAGCAGTGAAAACCCGCGGGCAGGGAGCAATCAGCCCCAGCATTTT.

The V call is TRBV6-4, the J call TRBJ1-6; D unresolved. The CDR3 sequence is 14 residues long. V lost 2 bases and J 10 bases, leaving 12 bases between the germline ends. Looked up from germline, CDR1 is MRHNA and CDR2 is SNTAGT. The CDR3 region is CASSDGQAGSPLHF. DNA for the CDR3: TGTGCCAGCAGTGACGGGCAGGCCGGCTCACCCCTCCACTTT.

This chain uses TRBV11-2 with TRBJ2-1; possibly TRBD1 for D (6 bases). Trimming cost V 2 bases and J 2 bases, with 7 bases left between them. Germline CDR1 and CDR2: SGHAT and FQNNGV. This CDR3 spans 14 amino acids. The CDR3 here is CASSLKGAYNEQFF. CDR3 bases: TGTGCCAGCAGCTTAAAGGGGGCCTACAATGAGCAGTTCTTC. The full variable domain, with the rest looked up from reference TRBV11-2 and TRBJ2-1, is EAGVAQSPRYKIIEKRQSVAFWCNPISGHATLYWYQQILGQGPKLLIQFQNNGVVDDSQLPKDRFSAERLKGVDSTLKIQPAKLEDSAVYLCASSLKGAYNEQFFGPGTRLTVL.

In its sample, this clone was seen a few times. The gene calls are TRBV9 and TRBJ2-2, with unresolved D. This CDR3 is 12 amino acids long. V lost 1 base and J 6 bases, leaving 4 bases between the germline ends. Germline lookup yields CDR1 SGDLS and CDR2 YYNGEE. This CDR3 is CASSVKPGELFF. The CDR3 DNA follows: TGTGCCAGCAGCGTAAAGCCCGGGGAGCTGTTTTTT.

The chain has TRBV28 and TRBJ1-5, with a possible D match to TRBD1 (6 bases). The CDR3 loop spans 19 amino acids. V was pared by 1 base and J by 3 bases, with 22 bases between. CDR1 MDHEN and CDR2 SYDVKM come from the germline V gene. The CDR3 loop reads CASSLFLGWGGRINQPQHF. Written as DNA, the CDR3 is TGTGCCAGCAGTTTATTCCTTGGGTGGGGGGGGCGCATCAATCAGCCCCAGCATTTT.

The rearrangement joins TRBV7-9 to TRBJ2-1; D is ambiguous. Trimming stripped 1 base from V and 3 bases from J, with 7 bases between. The CDR3 runs 14 residues. The V gene's germline CDR1 is SEHNR and CDR2 FQNEAQ (reference sequence). The CDR3 bases are TGTGCCAGCAGCTTAGTTTGGGGCTACAATGAGCAGTTCTTC. Protein: CASSLVWGYNEQFF.

The J gene is TRBJ2-1, the V gene TRBV5-4; 10 bases align to TRBD2. The CDR3 has 15 residues. CDR1 and CDR2 (germline): SGHNT, YYREEE (reference sequence). The junction had 2 bases not matched to a gene; V was cut back by 2 bases and J by 3 bases. CDR3 bases: TGTGCCAGCAGCTTAGCGGGAGGGGTCTACAATGAGCAGTTCTTC. Encoded protein: CASSLAGGVYNEQFF.

The table lists this clone with a count of one. J is TRBJ2-5 and V is TRBV7-8, with D tentatively TRBD1 (5 bases). Trimming removed 2 bases at V and 2 bases at J, with 9 bases between. The CDR3 contains 14 residues. The germline gives CDR1 SGHVS, CDR2 FQNEAQ. The CDR3 DNA is TGTGCCAGCAGCTTAATTCCAGGGCAAGAGACCCAGTACTTC. It codes for CASSLIPGQETQYF.

The V and J genes are TRBV28 and TRBJ1-3; D remains unclear. The length of the CDR3 is 16 residues. Trimming stripped 2 bases from V and 1 base from J, with 12 bases between. Germline CDR1 reads MDHEN; CDR2 reads SYDVKM. CDR3 in amino acids: CASSLDLSLSGNTIYF. CDR3 coding DNA: TGTGCCAGCAGTTTAGACCTCTCCCTATCTGGAAACACCATATATTTT.

The rearrangement joins TRBV4-3 to TRBJ1-1, with D perhaps TRBD1 (5 bases). Trimming removed 1 base at V and 5 bases at J, with 11 bases between. In germline, CDR1 is LGHNA, CDR2 YSLEER. There are 14 residues in the CDR3. CDR3: CASSQAGARTEAFF. For the CDR3, the DNA is TGCGCCAGCAGCCAAGCTGGGGCGCGAACTGAAGCTTTCTTT.

The V gene is TRBV27, the J gene TRBJ1-5; TRBD1 might be the D (6 bases). Germline V gene lookup returns CDR1 MNHEY and CDR2 SMNVEV (reference sequence). The CDR3 spans 16 residues. With 3 bases removed from V and 6 bases from J, the gap between germline ends came to 18 bases. CDR3 loop: CASSFVGGSGAQPQHF. The CDR3 nucleotides are TGTGCCAGCAGTTTTGTAGGGGGGTCTGGCGCTCAGCCCCAGCATTTT.

Details on this clone: This same CDR3 is encoded by further DNA sequences in the sample. The chain couples TRBV27 to TRBJ1-2; 7 nucleotides line up with TRBD1. Germline values: CDR1 MNHEY, CDR2 SMNVEV (reference sequence). There are 13 residues in the CDR3. Trimming at V came to 0 bases and at J to 5 bases, leaving 0 bases not matched to a gene. The CDR3 region is CASSLSTGYGYTF. The CDR3 DNA follows: TGTGCCAGCAGTTTATCGACAGGGTATGGCTACACCTTC.

This rearrangement joins TRBV19 to TRBJ1-2; D not resolved. CDR1 is LNHDA and CDR2 is SQIVND in the germline V gene (reference sequence). Trimming pared 3 bases from V and 8 bases from J, leaving 22 bases between. The CDR3 is 16 residues long. CDR3 DNA sequence: TGTGCCAGTAGTATCAGGATTCGGACCTCCCAGTACGGCTACACCTTC. It codes for CASSIRIRTSQYGYTF.